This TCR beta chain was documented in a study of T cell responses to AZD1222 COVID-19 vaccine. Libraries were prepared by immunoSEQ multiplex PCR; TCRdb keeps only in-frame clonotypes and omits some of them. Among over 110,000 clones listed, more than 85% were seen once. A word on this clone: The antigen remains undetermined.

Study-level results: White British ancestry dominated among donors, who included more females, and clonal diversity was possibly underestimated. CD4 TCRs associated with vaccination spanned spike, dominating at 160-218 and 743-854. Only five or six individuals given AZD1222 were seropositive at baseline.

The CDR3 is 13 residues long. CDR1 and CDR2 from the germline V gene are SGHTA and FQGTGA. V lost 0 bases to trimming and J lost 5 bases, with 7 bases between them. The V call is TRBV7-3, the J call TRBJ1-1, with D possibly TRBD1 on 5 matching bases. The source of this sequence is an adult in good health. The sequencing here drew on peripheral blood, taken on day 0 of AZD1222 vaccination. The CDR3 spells CASSLTGGTEAFF. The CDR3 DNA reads TGTGCCAGCAGCTTAACGGGGGGGACTGAAGCTTTCTTT.